Listed below are T cell receptor beta chains from one sample, sequenced in a study of identifying expanded T cells in peripheral blood. Here immunoSEQ multiplex PCR was the method, and the copy in TCRdb shows in-frame clones only, minus some. Of about 130,000 clones in the sample, about 86% were seen once. Material: blood. The receptors come from a person between 18 and 75 years old in good health. Each CDR3 is given with its conserved first and last residue. Fields, in order: clone size, D gene, J gene, V gene, CDR3 DNA, CDR3 protein. D genes are given only for firm matches. The size entry is marked missing in some rows and otherwise reads once, few, many or a size class.

NA NA TRBJ1-6 TRBV13 TGTGCCAGCAGCTTCACAGCCTATAATTCACCCCTCCACTTT CASSFTAYNSPLHF
NA NA TRBJ2-7 TRBV9 TGTGCCAGCAGCGTAGATGGGCTCTCCTACGAGCAGTACTTC CASSVDGLSYEQYF
NA TRBD1 TRBJ2-1 TRBV13 TGTGCCAGCAGCGGGGGACAGGGGGTGACGAGGTCCTACAATGAGCAGTTCTTC CASSGGQGVTRSYNEQFF
NA NA TRBJ1-6 TRBV10-3 TGTGCCATCAACCAGGGTTCTAATTCACCCCTCCACTTT CAINQGSNSPLHF
NA TRBD1 TRBJ2-7 TRBV9 TGTGCCAGCAGCGTGGGGGGGACAGGGTATGTCGAGCAGTACTTC CASSVGGTGYVEQYF
NA TRBD2 TRBJ2-7 TRBV7-8 TGTGCCAGCAGCCTCAGCGGGAGCCTCGAGCAGTACTTC CASSLSGSLEQYF
NA NA TRBJ1-5 TRBV2 TGTGCCAGCAGGGGGTGGGGGGATAGCAATCAGCCCCAGCATTTT CASRGWGDSNQPQHF
NA TRBD1 TRBJ2-7 TRBV28 TGTGCCAGCAGTTCCCGATGGGACAGAGGACCCGAGCAGTACTTC CASSSRWDRGPEQYF
NA NA TRBJ2-1 TRBV7-3 TGTGCCAGCAGCCCCCCCGGCGGGGAGCAGTTCTTC CASSPPGGEQFF
NA TRBD1 TRBJ2-2 TRBV29-1 TGCAGCGTTGCGGGACAGATAACCGGGGAGCTGTTTTTT CSVAGQITGELFF
NA NA TRBJ2-3 TRBV30 TGTGCCTGGAGCGGGGAAGCGGATACGCAGTATTTT CAWSGEADTQYF
NA NA TRBJ1-5 TRBV7-3 TGTGCCAGCAGCCCACACGGGATCGGGGTCAATCAGCCCCAGCATTTT CASSPHGIGVNQPQHF
NA NA TRBJ1-6 TRBV7-2 TGTGCCAGCAGCTCTTCAGGGGCTCATTCACCCCTCCACTTT CASSSSGAHSPLHF
NA NA TRBJ1-1 TRBV19 TGTGCCAGTAGTATATACGGGGAGGGAACTGAAGCTTTCTTT CASSIYGEGTEAFF
NA NA TRBJ1-4 TRBV6-5 TGTGCCAGCAGTTACTCGAATGGGATGGCTAATGAAAAACTGTTTTTT CASSYSNGMANEKLFF
NA TRBD2 TRBJ2-5 TRBV15 TGTGCCACCAGCACCTTTGCGCAGGGGGGGACTAGCGAACGACAAGAGACCCAGTACTTC CATSTFAQGGTSERQETQYF
NA NA TRBJ2-2 TRBV7-9 TGTGCCAGCAGCCCCTTGGGCACCGGGGAGCTGTTTTTT CASSPLGTGELFF
once NA TRBJ2-3 TRBV29-1 TGCAGCGTTGAAGATAGGACAGAGAGCACAGATACGCAGTATTTT CSVEDRTESTDTQYF
NA NA TRBJ2-1 TRBV7-3 TGTGCCAGCAGCTTAACGATCCATGAGCAGTTCTTC CASSLTIHEQFF
few NA TRBJ2-2 TRBV7-2 TGTGCCAGCAGGCCCACAGGGAGAGGCGGGGAGCTGTTTTTT CASRPTGRGGELFF
NA NA TRBJ2-7 TRBV6-1 TGTGCCAGCAGTGAACCCGGTTACGAGCAGTACTTC CASSEPGYEQYF
NA TRBD2 TRBJ2-1 TRBV5-1 TGCGCCAGCAGCTTTTTTACCGGGACTAGCGGGAGGCATGAGCAGTTCTTC CASSFFTGTSGRHEQFF
once NA TRBJ2-7 TRBV28 TGTGCCAGCCGCGGGACCCAGCCGTCCAAGAGGGAGCAGTACTTC CASRGTQPSKREQYF
NA TRBD2 TRBJ2-3 TRBV5-1 TGCGCCAGCAGCTGGGCCCTAGCGGGAGGAACAGATACGCAGTATTTT CASSWALAGGTDTQYF
NA NA TRBJ2-7 TRBV2 TGTGCCAGCAGCGTGACAGAGGGCGAGCAGTACTTC CASSVTEGEQYF
NA NA TRBJ2-7 TRBV6-5 TGTGCCAGCAGTCCTCTAGGAGGCGACGAGCAGTACTTC CASSPLGGDEQYF
NA NA TRBJ2-7 TRBV4-3 TGCGCCAGCAGCCAAGTACGAGAACGGGGGGAGCAGTACTTC CASSQVRERGEQYF
few NA TRBJ1-1 TRBV30 TGTGCCTGGAGGCCCTTGGGGGAGTACGGTGAAGCTTTCTTT CAWRPLGEYGEAFF
NA NA TRBJ2-2 TRBV2 TGTGCCAGCAGTCCGGCCAGACACAAAAACACCGGGGAGCTGTTTTTT CASSPARHKNTGELFF
NA NA TRBJ2-5 TRBV6-6 TGTGCCAGCACCCTAGGGGGTGAGACCCAGTACTTC CASTLGGETQYF
many TRBD2 TRBJ2-1 TRBV7-2 TGTGCCAGCAGCTTAGGAGTGCTAGCGGGGGGGCAAAATGAGCAGTTCTTC CASSLGVLAGGQNEQFF
once NA TRBJ1-2 TRBV29-1 TGCAGCGTTGTGTACGGGGCCTATGGCTACACCTTC CSVVYGAYGYTF
NA TRBD2 TRBJ2-5 TRBV4-1 TGCGCCAGCAGCCGAGCGGGAGCCGGGGTGGAGACCCAGTACTTC CASSRAGAGVETQYF
NA NA TRBJ2-6 TRBV19 TGTGCCAGTGGGCCTATCTCTGGGGCCAACGTCCTGACTTTC CASGPISGANVLTF
NA NA TRBJ1-1 TRBV25-1 TGTGCCAGCAGTGAATGGTCCGGGGGAGACACTGAAGCTTTCTTT CASSEWSGGDTEAFF
NA NA TRBJ2-3 TRBV7-2 TGTGCCAGCAGCGCAACAGGACAAACAGATACGCAGTATTTT CASSATGQTDTQYF
NA NA TRBJ2-3 TRBV2 TGTGCCAGCAGTGAATATGGTTTGAATACGCAGTATTTT CASSEYGLNTQYF
NA NA TRBJ1-6 TRBV15 TGTGCCACCAGCAGAGATCGGGGGGGCAATTCACCCCTCCACTTT CATSRDRGGNSPLHF
NA TRBD2 TRBJ2-1 TRBV28 TGTGCCAGCAGTGAACGACTAGCGCGAGGGTATGAGCAGTTCTTC CASSERLARGYEQFF
NA NA TRBJ2-1 TRBV28 TGTGCCAGCAGTTTACTGATCAGGGGTTCCTACAATGAGCAGTTCTTC CASSLLIRGSYNEQFF
NA NA TRBJ2-3 TRBV9 TGTGCCAGCAGCCCGCGTGGGGGGCATGGCTTTAGCACAGATACGCAGTATTTT CASSPRGGHGFSTDTQYF